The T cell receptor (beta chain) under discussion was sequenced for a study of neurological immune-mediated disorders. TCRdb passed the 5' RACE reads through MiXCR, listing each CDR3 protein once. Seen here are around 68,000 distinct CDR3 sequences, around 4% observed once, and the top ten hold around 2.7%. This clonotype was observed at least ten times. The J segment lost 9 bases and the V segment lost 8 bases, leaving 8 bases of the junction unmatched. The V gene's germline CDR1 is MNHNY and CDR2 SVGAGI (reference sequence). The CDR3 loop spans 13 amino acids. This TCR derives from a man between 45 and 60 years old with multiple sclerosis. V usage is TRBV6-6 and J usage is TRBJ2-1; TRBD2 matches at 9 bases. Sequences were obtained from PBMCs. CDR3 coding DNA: TGTGCCAGCTTTGGCGGGGGGGCGGTTGAGCAGTTCTTC. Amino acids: CASFGGGAVEQFF.